These T cell receptor beta chains were read from a single sample in a study of T cell changes during pregnancy in multiple sclerosis. Profiling relied on immunoSEQ multiplex PCR, and the TCRdb table lists in-frame clones only, not all of them. The sample shows around 38,000 clones, over 90% of them seen only once. The sample consisted of CD4+ T cells from peripheral blood mononuclear cells, taken in the third trimester of pregnancy. Receptors were obtained from a female donor in good health, enrolled as a control in a pregnancy study. Each CDR3 is given with its conserved first and last residue. The order of the fields is CDR3 DNA, CDR3 protein, D gene, CDR3 length, J gene, clone size, V gene. The D gene is left open where the match is weak. Clone size is shown for a subset of rows, as once, few, many or a class of expanded clone.

DNA: TGTGCCAGCTCCGGGACAGGGACAATCCTTGGGGCCAACGTCCTGACTTTC
CDR3: CASSGTGTILGANVLTF
D: TRBD1
length: 17
J: TRBJ2-6
size: -
V: TRBV19

DNA: TGTGCCAGCAGTTTGGGGACAGGCGATCAGCCCCAGCATTTT
CDR3: CASSLGTGDQPQHF
D: TRBD1
length: 14
J: TRBJ1-5
size: -
V: TRBV6-5

DNA: TGTGCCAGCAGGGGACAGGGGGCGAACACTGAAGCTTTCTTT
CDR3: CASRGQGANTEAFF
D: TRBD1
length: 14
J: TRBJ1-1
size: once
V: TRBV2

DNA: TGTGCCAGCAGTACCGACAGGAGGAACACTGAAGCTTTCTTT
CDR3: CASSTDRRNTEAFF
D: -
length: 14
J: TRBJ1-1
size: -
V: TRBV6-5

DNA: TGTGCCAGCAGAGCGTCAGGAGGGAATTCACCCCTCCACTTT
CDR3: CASRASGGNSPLHF
D: -
length: 14
J: TRBJ1-6
size: once
V: TRBV27

DNA: TGCAGCGTTGAGCCCCGACAGGGGTACACTGAAGCTTTCTTT
CDR3: CSVEPRQGYTEAFF
D: TRBD1
length: 14
J: TRBJ1-1
size: once
V: TRBV29-1

DNA: TGTGCCAGCAGCTTAGGGGGGCTCGGCACCGGGGAGCTGTTTTTT
CDR3: CASSLGGLGTGELFF
D: -
length: 15
J: TRBJ2-2
size: -
V: TRBV7-8

DNA: TGTGCCAGCAGTTCTACGACAGGGGCAGGGGAAAAACTGTTTTTT
CDR3: CASSSTTGAGEKLFF
D: TRBD1
length: 15
J: TRBJ1-4
size: -
V: TRBV2

DNA: TGTGCCAGCAGTGAGGGGGGGCATTTAGATACGCAGTATTTT
CDR3: CASSEGGHLDTQYF
D: -
length: 14
J: TRBJ2-3
size: -
V: TRBV2

DNA: TGTGCCAGCAGCTCAACTAGCGGGGGCACAGATACGCAGTATTTT
CDR3: CASSSTSGGTDTQYF
D: TRBD2
length: 15
J: TRBJ2-3
size: -
V: TRBV7-3

DNA: TGCGCCAGCAGCCGGTATCATGGGACAGGGGGCACCGGGGAGCTGTTTTTT
CDR3: CASSRYHGTGGTGELFF
D: TRBD1
length: 17
J: TRBJ2-2
size: -
V: TRBV4-3

DNA: TGCGCCAGCGGGACAGCTGAAAACTATGGCTACACCTTC
CDR3: CASGTAENYGYTF
D: TRBD1
length: 13
J: TRBJ1-2
size: -
V: TRBV4-3

DNA: TGCGCCAGCAGCCCACAGAAGGTTCTAAACTACGAGCAGTACTTC
CDR3: CASSPQKVLNYEQYF
D: -
length: 15
J: TRBJ2-7
size: once
V: TRBV5-1